The source of this T cell receptor beta chain is a study of CD8 T cells in ankylosing spondylitis. In this sample, this clonotype turned up a few times. Antigen unknown. Whole-study results and caveats: Some of these motif variants have turned up before, in reports on reactive arthritis synovial fluid and blood. Significant enrichment of disease-linked clones was reportedly seen in matched ankylosing spondylitis synovial fluid. A TCR beta motif of roughly eight highly homologous variants appeared characteristic of ankylosing spondylitis blood.

The CDR3 has 17 amino acids. V was shortened by 4 bases and J by 2 bases, with 18 bases between the two germline ends. In germline, CDR1 is MNHEY, CDR2 SVGAGI. For TCR beta, libraries came from quantitative 5'-RACE with molecular barcodes. TCRdb reprocessed the 5' RACE reads via MiXCR and lists one record per CDR3 protein. The table includes about 420,000 distinct CDR3 sequences, around 22% detected once. The sequenced material came from blood, either unsorted or a sorted T cell fraction (not recorded which). This sequence joins TRBV6-5 and TRBJ1-5; a possible D gene is TRBD1 (5 bases). The clonotype was recovered from a male donor with ankylosing spondylitis. The CDR3 loop is CASSFGTWNDGNQPQHF. The CDR3 DNA follows: TGTGCCAGCAGTTTCGGGACCTGGAACGATGGCAATCAGCCCCAGCATTTT.